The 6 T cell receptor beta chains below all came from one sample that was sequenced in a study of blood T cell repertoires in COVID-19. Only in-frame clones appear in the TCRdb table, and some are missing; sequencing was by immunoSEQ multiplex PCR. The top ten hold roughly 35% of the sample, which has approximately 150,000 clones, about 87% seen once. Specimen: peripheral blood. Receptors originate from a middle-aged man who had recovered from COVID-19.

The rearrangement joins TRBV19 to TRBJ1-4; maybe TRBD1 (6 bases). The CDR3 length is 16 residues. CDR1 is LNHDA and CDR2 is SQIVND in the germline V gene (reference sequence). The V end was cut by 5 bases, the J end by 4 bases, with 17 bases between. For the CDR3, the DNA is TGTGCCAGTAGTTTTCAACCAGGGGCGGATAATGAAAAACTGTTTTTT. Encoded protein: CASSFQPGADNEKLFF.

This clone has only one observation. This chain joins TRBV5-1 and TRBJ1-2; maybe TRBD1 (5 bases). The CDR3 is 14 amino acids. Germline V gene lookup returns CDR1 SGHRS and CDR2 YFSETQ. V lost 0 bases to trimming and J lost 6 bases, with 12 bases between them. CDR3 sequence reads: CASSLGKGFDGYTF. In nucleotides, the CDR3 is TGCGCCAGCAGCTTGGGGAAGGGGTTCGATGGCTACACCTTC.

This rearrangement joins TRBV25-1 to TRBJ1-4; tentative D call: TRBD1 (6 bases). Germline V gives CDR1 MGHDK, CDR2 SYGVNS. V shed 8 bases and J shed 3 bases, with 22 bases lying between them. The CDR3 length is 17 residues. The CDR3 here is CASPLWGGKGANEKLFF. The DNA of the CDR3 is TGTGCCAGCCCCCTATGGGGGGGTAAGGGGGCTAATGAAAAACTGTTTTTT.

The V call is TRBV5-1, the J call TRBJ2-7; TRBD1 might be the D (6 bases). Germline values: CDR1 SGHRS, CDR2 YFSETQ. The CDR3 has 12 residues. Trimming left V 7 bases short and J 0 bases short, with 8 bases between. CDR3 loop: CASRTDSYEQYF. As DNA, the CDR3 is TGCGCCAGCCGGACAGACTCCTACGAGCAGTACTTC.

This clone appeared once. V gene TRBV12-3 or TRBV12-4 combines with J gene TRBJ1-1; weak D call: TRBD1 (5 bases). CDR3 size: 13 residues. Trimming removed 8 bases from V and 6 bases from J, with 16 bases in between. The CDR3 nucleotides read TGTGCCAGCGGGGCTTACAATTGGGCTGAAGCTTTCTTT. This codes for CASGAYNWAEAFF.

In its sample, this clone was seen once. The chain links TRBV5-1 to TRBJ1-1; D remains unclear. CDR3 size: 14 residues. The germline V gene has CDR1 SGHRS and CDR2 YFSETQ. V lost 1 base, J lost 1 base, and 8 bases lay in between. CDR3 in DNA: TGCGCCAGCAGCTTGTATTCAGGGAACACTGAAGCTTTCTTT. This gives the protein CASSLYSGNTEAFF.